Here is one TCR beta chain with its context. The length of the CDR3 is 18 residues. The germline V and J ends were trimmed by 0 bases and 3 bases, with 22 bases remaining between them. Germline V CDR1 and CDR2: SGHRS, YFSETQ. The record originates from a study of CD8 T cells in Susac syndrome. The RNA, about 0.45 to 1 ug, was put through reverse transcription using random hexamers. The method of amplification for TCR beta CDR3 was immunoSEQ multiplex PCR, covering 54 Vbeta and 13 Jbeta. TCRdb called the immunoSEQ multiplex PCR reads again in MiXCR, with one record for every CDR3 protein. Of around 45,000 distinct CDR3 sequences listed, approximately 94% were seen once; the top ten hold roughly 0.58%. TCR beta sequencing covered blood CD8+ and CD4+ T cells. Controls were healthy donors (matched for age and sex). Bulk CD8+ and CD4+ cells came from magnetic negative isolation; CD8+ TEMRA by FACS.

Sequencing used CD8+ T cells from PBMCs. The chain combines TRBV5-1 with TRBJ2-7; a possible D gene is TRBD2 (6 bases). The TCR sequence derives from a human donor in good health. The CDR3 reads CASSLAQATRLVGYEQYF. The CDR3, as DNA: TGCGCCAGCAGCTTGGCCCAAGCTACTCGACTAGTTGGCTACGAGCAGTACTTC.